This TCR beta chain emerged from a study of tumor-infiltrating lymphocytes in primary liver carcinoma. The overall study: Patients were men and women aged 30 to 69 years. Samples returned roughly 3.65 to 7.5 million productive TCRbeta reads, a yield that was similar across tissue types. Stage T1-T3 N0M0 tumors measured roughly 4 to 11 cm at most.

For this clonotype: Since the CDR3 does not end with the conserved phenylalanine or tryptophan, this likely comes from a read error.

Reverse transcription of approximately 0.55 ug total RNA with a constant-region primer produced TCR beta cDNA. The TCR beta library was amplified through three nested multiplex PCR rounds in a modified ARM-PCR procedure. TRBV1-TRBV30 forward primers and a C-beta reverse primer were used in the first two PCR rounds, which each ran for about 10 cycles. TCRdb fed the multiplex PCR reads into MiXCR, producing one record per CDR3 protein. The sample gives about 330,000 distinct CDR3 sequences, roughly two thirds of which show up once; 5.5% to 8% is in the top ten. Germline V gene sequence: CDR1 ENHRY, CDR2 SYGVKD. This CDR3 has 15 amino acids. The source of the blood RNA was unsorted whole blood, and germline DNA was extracted as well. There were only treatment-naive patients, all with chronic HBV infection.

Sample: peripheral blood. The genes are TRBV10-3 and TRBJ1-4; 7 nucleotides agree with TRBD1. The source is a man aged 40-50 years with primary liver carcinoma and hepatitis B virus infection. CDR3 in DNA: TGCGCCATCGGCAACCTCCGGGACAGTGATGAAAAACTGTTTGTT. Protein product: CAIGNLRDSDEKLFV.